This T cell receptor (beta chain) appears in the sequencing data of a study of patients and donors after allogeneic stem cell transplantation. TCRdb redid the calling of the RT-PCR reads with MiXCR, one entry per CDR3 protein. This sample has under 170,000 distinct CDR3 sequences, with about 36% found just once. Germline assignment: CDR1 SGDLS and CDR2 YYNGEE. This CDR3 contains 14 residues. V was clipped by 1 base and J by 6 bases, with 10 bases between them. A few counts support this clonotype. Material: blood, either unsorted or a sorted T cell fraction (not recorded which). The V gene is TRBV9, the J gene TRBJ1-4; possibly TRBD1 for D (5 bases). The sequence derives from a human donor who was either an allogeneic HSCT recipient or a stem cell or donor lymphocyte infusion donor (not recorded which). It is not recorded whose cells these are; they may come from a transplant donor. The CDR3 DNA is TGTGCCAGCAGCGTATCAGGGATAGATGAAAAACTGTTTTTT. Residues: CASSVSGIDEKLFF.